The rows below give T cell receptor beta chains drawn from one sample of a study of T-cell reconstitution after alpha-beta-depleted transplantation in children. TCRdb used MiXCR to reprocess the PCR reads, holding one entry per CDR3 protein. The table records around 500,000 distinct CDR3 sequences, more than 20% of them present only once. The sequenced sample was PBMCs, mostly from graft donor cells, obtained 360 days after TCRalphabeta/CD19-depleted stem cell transplant. The receptor set was obtained from a boy under two years old who had a stem cell transplant for acute myeloid leukemia, so the T cells may come from the graft donor. Each CDR3 is given with its conserved first and last residue. D genes are given only for firm matches. Not every row has a clone size; where given, it reads once, few, many or a size class.

V,J,D,size,DNA,CDR3
TRBV7-9,TRBJ1-2,TRBD1,few,TGTGCCAGCAGCCACGACAGGGTAGACGGCTACACCTTC,CASSHDRVDGYTF
TRBV29-1,TRBJ2-7,TRBD1,many,TGCAGCGTTGGACAGGTCAAGACGGACAGGGGGCACGAGCAGTACTTC,CSVGQVKTDRGHEQYF
TRBV29-1,TRBJ2-5,TRBD2,.,TGCAGCGTTCTAGCGGGGGGCCTTAAGACCCAGTACTTC,CSVLAGGLKTQYF
TRBV11-3,TRBJ2-2,TRBD2,few,TGTGCCAGCAGCTTAGTCGCGGGGGACCTCACCGGGGAGCTGTTTTTT,CASSLVAGDLTGELFF
TRBV7-9,TRBJ2-1,.,many,TGTGCCAGCAGCTTAGTAAGGGCTGAGCAGTTCTTC,CASSLVRAEQFF
TRBV20-1,TRBJ2-7,TRBD2,many,TGCAGTGCTTCCGAGGGCGGGGGTTCCTACGAGCAGTACTTC,CSASEGGGSYEQYF
TRBV6-5,TRBJ2-1,TRBD1,many,TGTGCCAGCAGTTCTACAGGGGGGTCCTACAATGAGCAGTTCTTC,CASSSTGGSYNEQFF
TRBV15,TRBJ1-4,.,.,TGTGCCACCTCCAGCTTTAATGAAAAACTGTTTTTT,CATSSFNEKLFF
TRBV20-1,TRBJ1-2,.,many,TGCAGTGCTACAGGGGTAGTCTATGGCTACACCTTC,CSATGVVYGYTF
TRBV7-2,TRBJ1-2,TRBD1,many,TGTGCCAGCAGCTCGTACAGGGGAGTGTATGGCTACACCTTC,CASSSYRGVYGYTF